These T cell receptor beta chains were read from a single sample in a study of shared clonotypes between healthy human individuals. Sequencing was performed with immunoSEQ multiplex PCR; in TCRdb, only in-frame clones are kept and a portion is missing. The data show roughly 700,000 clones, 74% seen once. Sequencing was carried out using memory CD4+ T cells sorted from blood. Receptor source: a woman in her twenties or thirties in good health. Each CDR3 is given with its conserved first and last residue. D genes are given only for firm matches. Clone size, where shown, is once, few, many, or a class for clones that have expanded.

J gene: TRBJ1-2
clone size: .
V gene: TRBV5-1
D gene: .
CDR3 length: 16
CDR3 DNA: TGCGCCAGCAGCCCAAATTCAGGGGCGCGGGGCTATGGCTACACCTTC
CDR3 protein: CASSPNSGARGYGYTF

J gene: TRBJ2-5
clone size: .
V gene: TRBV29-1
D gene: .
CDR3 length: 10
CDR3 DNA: TGCAGCGTTGAAGAAGGGACCCAGTACTTC
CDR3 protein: CSVEEGTQYF

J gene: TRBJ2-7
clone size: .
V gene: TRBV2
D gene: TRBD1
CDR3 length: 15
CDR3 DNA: TGTGCCAGCAGTCCTAGACAGGGTACAGACTACGAGCAGTACTTC
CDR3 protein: CASSPRQGTDYEQYF

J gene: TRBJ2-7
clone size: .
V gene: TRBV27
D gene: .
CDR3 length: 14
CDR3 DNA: TGTGCCAGCAGTTTGTGGGAGGCCCCGCGCGAGCAGTACTTC
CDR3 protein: CASSLWEAPREQYF

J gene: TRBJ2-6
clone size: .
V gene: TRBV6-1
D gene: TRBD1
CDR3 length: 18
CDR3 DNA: TGTGCCAGCAGTGACCGGGACAGGGGATATGCAGGGGCCAACGTCCTGACTTTC
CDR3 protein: CASSDRDRGYAGANVLTF

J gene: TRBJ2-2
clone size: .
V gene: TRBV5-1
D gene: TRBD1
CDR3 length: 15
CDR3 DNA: TGCGCCAGCAGCCGCTGGACAGGGGTCACCGGGGAGCTGTTTTTT
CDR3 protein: CASSRWTGVTGELFF

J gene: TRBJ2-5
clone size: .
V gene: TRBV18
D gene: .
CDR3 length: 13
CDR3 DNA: TGTGCCAGCTCACCACCCGAGAGGGAGACCCAGTACTTC
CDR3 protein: CASSPPERETQYF

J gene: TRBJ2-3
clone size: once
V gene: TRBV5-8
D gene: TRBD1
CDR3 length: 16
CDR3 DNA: TGTGCCAGCAGCTTTGCAGGGGGCAGGAGCACAGATACGCAGTATTTT
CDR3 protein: CASSFAGGRSTDTQYF

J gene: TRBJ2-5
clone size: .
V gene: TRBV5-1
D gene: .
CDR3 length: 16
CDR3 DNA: TGCGCCAGCAGCTTCTACCGGGACCTATGGCGCGAGACCCAGTACTTC
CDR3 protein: CASSFYRDLWRETQYF

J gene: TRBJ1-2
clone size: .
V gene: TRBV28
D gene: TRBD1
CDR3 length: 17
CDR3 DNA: TGTGCCAGCAGTCGCCGGGACAGGGGGGATTCAAACTATGGCTACACCTTC
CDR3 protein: CASSRRDRGDSNYGYTF

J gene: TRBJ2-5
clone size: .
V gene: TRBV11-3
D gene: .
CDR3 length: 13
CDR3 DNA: TGTGCCAGCAGCTTATTTCATTTGGATTTGATGTACTTC
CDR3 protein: CASSLFHLDLMYF

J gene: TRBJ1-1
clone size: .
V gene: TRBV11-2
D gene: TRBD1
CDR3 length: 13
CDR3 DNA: TGTGCCAGCAGCTACAGGGGCGGTACTGAAGCTTTCTTT
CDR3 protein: CASSYRGGTEAFF

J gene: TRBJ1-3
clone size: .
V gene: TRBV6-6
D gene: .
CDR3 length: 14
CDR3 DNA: TGTGCCAGCAGACCAGGGGTCTCTGGAAACACCATATATTTT
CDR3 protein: CASRPGVSGNTIYF

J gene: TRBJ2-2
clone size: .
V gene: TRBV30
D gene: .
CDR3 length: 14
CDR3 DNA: TGTGCCTGGAATGGGGGAGTGAACACCGGGGAGCTGTTTTTT
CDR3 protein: CAWNGGVNTGELFF

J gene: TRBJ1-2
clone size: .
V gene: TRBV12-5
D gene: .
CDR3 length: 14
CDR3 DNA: TGTGCTAGTGGAGGGTCGCCGTCTAACTATGGCTACACCTTC
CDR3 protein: CASGGSPSNYGYTF

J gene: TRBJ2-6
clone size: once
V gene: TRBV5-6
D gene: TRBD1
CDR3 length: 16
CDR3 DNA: TGTGCCAGCAGCCGACAGGGTGCTGGTGGGGCCAACGTCCTGACTTTC
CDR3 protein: CASSRQGAGGANVLTF

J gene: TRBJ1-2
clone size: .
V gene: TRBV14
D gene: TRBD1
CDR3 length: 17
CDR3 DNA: TGTGCCAGCAGCCCGGGACAGGGGGCACCCAGGTTGACGGGCTACACCTTC
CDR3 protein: CASSPGQGAPRLTGYTF

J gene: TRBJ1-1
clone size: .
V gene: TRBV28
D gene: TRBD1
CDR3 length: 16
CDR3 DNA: TGTGCCAGCAGTTCGTACGAACAGGGGGCCTGGGCTGAAGCTTTCTTT
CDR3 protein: CASSSYEQGAWAEAFF

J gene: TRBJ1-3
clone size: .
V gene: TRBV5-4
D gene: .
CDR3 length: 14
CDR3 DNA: TGTGCCAGCAGCTTGGCCAACTCTGGAAACACCATATATTTT
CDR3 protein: CASSLANSGNTIYF

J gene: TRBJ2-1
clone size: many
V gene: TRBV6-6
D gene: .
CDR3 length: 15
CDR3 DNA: TGTGCCAGCAGTTCCGGCGGCGGGTCGATCGGTGAGCAGTTCTTC
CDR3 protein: CASSSGGGSIGEQFF

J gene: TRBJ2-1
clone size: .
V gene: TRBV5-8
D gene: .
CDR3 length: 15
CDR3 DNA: TGTGCCAGCAGCTTTCTTACTGGGCAATACAATGAGCAGTTCTTC
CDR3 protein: CASSFLTGQYNEQFF

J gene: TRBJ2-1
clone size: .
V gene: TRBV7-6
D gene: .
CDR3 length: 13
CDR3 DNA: TGTGCCAGCAGCTTAGCATCCTACAATGAGCAGTTCTTC
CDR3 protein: CASSLASYNEQFF

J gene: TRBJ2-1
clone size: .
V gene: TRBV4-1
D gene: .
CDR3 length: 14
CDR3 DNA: TGCGCCAGCAGCCGCGCGGGCCCCTACAATGAGCAGTTCTTC
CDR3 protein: CASSRAGPYNEQFF

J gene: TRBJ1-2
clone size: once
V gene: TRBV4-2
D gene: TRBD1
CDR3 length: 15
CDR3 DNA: TGTGCCAGCAGCCGGGGACAGGGCCCTAACTATGGCTACACCTTC
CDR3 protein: CASSRGQGPNYGYTF

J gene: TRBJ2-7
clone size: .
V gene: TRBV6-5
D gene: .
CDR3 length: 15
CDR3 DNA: TGTGCCAGCAGTTACTCAGGGTGGCAGGAGTACGAGCAGTACTTC
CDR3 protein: CASSYSGWQEYEQYF

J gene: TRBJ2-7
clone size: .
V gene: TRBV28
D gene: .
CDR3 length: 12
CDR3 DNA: TGTGCCAGCAGTAACCGAATCTACGAGCAGTACTTC
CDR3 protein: CASSNRIYEQYF

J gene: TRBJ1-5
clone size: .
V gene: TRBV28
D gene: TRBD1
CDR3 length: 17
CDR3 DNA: TGTGCCAGCAGTCCACCGGGACAGGGGGATGGCAATCAGCCCCAGCATTTT
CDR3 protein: CASSPPGQGDGNQPQHF

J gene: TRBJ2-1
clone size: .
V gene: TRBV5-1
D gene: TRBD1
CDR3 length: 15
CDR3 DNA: TGCGCCAGCAGCGCTGGGACAGGATCATACAATGAGCAGTTCTTC
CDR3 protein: CASSAGTGSYNEQFF

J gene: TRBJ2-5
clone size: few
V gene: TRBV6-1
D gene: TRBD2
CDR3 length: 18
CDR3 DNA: TGTGCCAGCAGTGAAGTGGTAGCGGGAGGGCCGGGGAAAGAGACCCAGTACTTC
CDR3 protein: CASSEVVAGGPGKETQYF

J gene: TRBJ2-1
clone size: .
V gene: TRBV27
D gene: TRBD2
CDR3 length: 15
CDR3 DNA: TGTGCCAGCAGTCGCTATAGCGGGCAGGACAATGAGCAGTTCTTC
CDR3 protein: CASSRYSGQDNEQFF

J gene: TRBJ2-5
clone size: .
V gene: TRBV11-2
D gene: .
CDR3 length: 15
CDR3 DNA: TGTGCCAGCAGCTTTACTGGGTTATCAATAGAGACCCAGTACTTC
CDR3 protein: CASSFTGLSIETQYF

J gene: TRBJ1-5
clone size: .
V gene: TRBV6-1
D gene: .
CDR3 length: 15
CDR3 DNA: TGTGCCAGCATCCGACCAGGGAATAGCAATCAGCCCCAGCATTTT
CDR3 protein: CASIRPGNSNQPQHF

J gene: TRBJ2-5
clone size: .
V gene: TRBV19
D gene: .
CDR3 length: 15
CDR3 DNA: TGTGCCAGTAGTTACGGTAGGGGGACATACGGGACCCAGTACTTC
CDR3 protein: CASSYGRGTYGTQYF

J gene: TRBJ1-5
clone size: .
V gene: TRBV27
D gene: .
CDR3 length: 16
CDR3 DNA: TGTGCCAGCAGTTTATCCGGAGGCCAGCATAGGCAGCCCCAGCATTTT
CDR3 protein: CASSLSGGQHRQPQHF

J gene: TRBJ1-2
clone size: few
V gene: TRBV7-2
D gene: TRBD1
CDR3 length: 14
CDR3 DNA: TGTGCCAGCAGCCCTCGACAGGGGCTGGGCGGCTACACCTTC
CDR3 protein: CASSPRQGLGGYTF

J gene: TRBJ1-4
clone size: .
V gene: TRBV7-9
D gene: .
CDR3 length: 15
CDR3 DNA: TGTGCCAGCAGCTTAGCTCGGACAGATAATGAAAAACTGTTTTTT
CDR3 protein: CASSLARTDNEKLFF

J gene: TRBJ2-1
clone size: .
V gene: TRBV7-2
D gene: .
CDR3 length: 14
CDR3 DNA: TGTGCCAGCAGCTTAGTTGCCAGGGACAATGAGCAGTTCTTC
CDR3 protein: CASSLVARDNEQFF

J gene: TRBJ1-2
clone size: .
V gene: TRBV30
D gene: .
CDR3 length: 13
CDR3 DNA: TGTGCCTGGTCCGGGACATTGGGATATGGCTACACCTTC
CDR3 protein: CAWSGTLGYGYTF

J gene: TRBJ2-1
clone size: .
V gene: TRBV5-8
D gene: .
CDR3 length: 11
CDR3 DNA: TGTGCCAGCAGCTTGGAGCACCAGCAGTTCTTC
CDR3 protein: CASSLEHQQFF

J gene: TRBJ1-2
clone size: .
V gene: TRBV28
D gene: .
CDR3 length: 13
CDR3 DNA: TGTGCCAGCAGTTTCTCCAGGAACTATGGCTACACCTTC
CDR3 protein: CASSFSRNYGYTF

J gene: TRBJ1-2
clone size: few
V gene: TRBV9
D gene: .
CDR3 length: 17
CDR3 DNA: TGTGCCAGCAGCGTAGGAGGGGGTCCCCTAGCTAACTATGGCTACACCTTC
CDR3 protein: CASSVGGGPLANYGYTF

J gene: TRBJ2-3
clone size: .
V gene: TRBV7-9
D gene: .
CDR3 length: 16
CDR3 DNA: TGTGCCAGCAGCTCAAAACAGGGTATTCCAACAGATACGCAGTATTTT
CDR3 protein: CASSSKQGIPTDTQYF

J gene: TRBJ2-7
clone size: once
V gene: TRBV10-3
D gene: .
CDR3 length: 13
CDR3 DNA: TGTGCCATTAACCCGGGACTTAGCTACGAGCAGTACTTC
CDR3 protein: CAINPGLSYEQYF

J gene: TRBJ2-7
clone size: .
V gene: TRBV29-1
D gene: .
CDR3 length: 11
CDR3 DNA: TGCAGCGTTGGACTTATCTACGAGCAGTACTTC
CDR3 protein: CSVGLIYEQYF

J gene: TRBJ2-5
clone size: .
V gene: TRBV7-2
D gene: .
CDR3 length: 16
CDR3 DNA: TGTGCCAGCAGCCTCCTTGATGCGAGTTGGCGGGAGACCCAGTACTTC
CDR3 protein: CASSLLDASWRETQYF

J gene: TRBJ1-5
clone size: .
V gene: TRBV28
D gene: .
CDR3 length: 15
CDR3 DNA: TGTGCCAGCAGTTCACAGGTTACTTGGCGGCAGCCCCAGCATTTT
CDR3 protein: CASSSQVTWRQPQHF

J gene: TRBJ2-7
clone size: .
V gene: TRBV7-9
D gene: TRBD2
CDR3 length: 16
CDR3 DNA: TGTGCCAGCAGCCCCTTCGGGACTAACGTGGCGCGAGAGCAGTACTTC
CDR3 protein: CASSPFGTNVAREQYF

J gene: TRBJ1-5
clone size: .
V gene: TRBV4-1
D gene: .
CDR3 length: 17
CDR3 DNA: TGCGCCAGCAGCCAAGATCTGGTGTCAGGCGCACGCCAGCCCCAGCATTTT
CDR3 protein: CASSQDLVSGARQPQHF

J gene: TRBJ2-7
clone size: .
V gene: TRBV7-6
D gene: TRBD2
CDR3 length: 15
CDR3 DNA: TGTGCCAGCAGCTTAGGAGCGGGAGCTAGTTACGAGCAGTACTTC
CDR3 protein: CASSLGAGASYEQYF

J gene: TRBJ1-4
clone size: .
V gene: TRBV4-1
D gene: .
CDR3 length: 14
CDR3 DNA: TGCGCCAGCAGCCAAGATGGGGTTAATGAAAAACTGTTTTTT
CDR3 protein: CASSQDGVNEKLFF

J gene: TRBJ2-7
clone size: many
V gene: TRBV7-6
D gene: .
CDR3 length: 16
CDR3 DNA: TGTGCCAGCAGCCCCGGGACAAATATCAATGCCTACGAGCAGTACTTC
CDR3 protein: CASSPGTNINAYEQYF

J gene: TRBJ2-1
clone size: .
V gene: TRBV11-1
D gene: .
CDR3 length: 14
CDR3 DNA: TGTGCCAGCACCTTCGACTCGGGCTACAATGAGCAGTTCTTC
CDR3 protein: CASTFDSGYNEQFF

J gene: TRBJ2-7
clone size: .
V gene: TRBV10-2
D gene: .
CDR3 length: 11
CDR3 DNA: TGCGCCAGCAGTGACAGGGACGAGCAGTACTTC
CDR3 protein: CASSDRDEQYF